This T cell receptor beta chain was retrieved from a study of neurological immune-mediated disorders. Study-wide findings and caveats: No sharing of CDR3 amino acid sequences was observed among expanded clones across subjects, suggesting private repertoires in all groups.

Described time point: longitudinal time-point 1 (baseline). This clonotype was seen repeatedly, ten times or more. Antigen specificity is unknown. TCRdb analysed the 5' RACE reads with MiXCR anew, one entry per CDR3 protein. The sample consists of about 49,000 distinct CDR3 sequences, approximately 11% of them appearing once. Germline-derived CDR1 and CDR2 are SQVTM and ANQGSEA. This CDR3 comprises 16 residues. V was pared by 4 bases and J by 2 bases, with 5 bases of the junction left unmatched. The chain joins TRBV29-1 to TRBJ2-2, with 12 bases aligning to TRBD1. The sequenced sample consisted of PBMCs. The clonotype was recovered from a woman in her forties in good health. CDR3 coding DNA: TGCAGCGTTGGACGGGGACAGGGGGCTAACACCGGGGAGCTGTTTTTT. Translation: CSVGRGQGANTGELFF.